Included here is one T cell receptor (beta chain) sequence, with context. The data originate from a study of CD8 T cells in ankylosing spondylitis. TCRdb reprocessed the 5' RACE reads via MiXCR and lists one record per CDR3 protein. This sample has nearly 250,000 distinct CDR3 sequences, with roughly a third found just once. CDR1 is SQVTM and CDR2 is ANQGSEA in the germline V gene. J gave up 6 bases and V 1 base, and 4 bases lay outside the gene matches. This CDR3 has 14 residues. The gene calls are TRBV29-1 and TRBJ2-2, with 8 bases fitting TRBD1. The clonotype comes from a male donor with ankylosing spondylitis or in good health (not recorded which). The sequenced sample was blood, either unsorted or a sorted T cell fraction (not recorded which). CDR3 in amino acids: CSVEGSQGAGELFF. CDR3 DNA sequence: TGCAGCGTTGAAGGCTCACAGGGGGCCGGGGAGCTGTTTTTT.